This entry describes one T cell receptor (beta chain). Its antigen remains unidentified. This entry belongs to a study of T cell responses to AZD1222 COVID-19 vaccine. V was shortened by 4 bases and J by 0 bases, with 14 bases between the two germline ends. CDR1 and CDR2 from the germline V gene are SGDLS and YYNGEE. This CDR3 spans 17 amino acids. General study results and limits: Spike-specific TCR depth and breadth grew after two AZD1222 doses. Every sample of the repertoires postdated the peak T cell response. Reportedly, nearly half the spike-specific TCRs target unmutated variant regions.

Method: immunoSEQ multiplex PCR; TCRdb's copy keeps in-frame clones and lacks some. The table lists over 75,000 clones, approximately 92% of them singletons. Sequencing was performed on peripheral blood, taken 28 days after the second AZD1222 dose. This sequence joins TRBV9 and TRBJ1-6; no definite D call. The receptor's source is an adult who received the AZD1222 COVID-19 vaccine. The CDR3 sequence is CASSPHSVSSYNSPLHF. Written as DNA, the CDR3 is TGTGCCAGCAGCCCCCACAGCGTGAGCTCCTATAATTCACCCCTCCACTTT. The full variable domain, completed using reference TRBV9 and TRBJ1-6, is DSGVTQTPKHLITATGQRVTLRCSPRSGDLSVYWYQQSLDQGLQFLIQYYNGEERAKGNILERFSAQQFPDLHSELNLSSLELGDSALYFCASSPHSVSSYNSPLHFGNGTRLTVT.